The 10 T cell receptor beta chains given below trace back to one sample, sequenced in a study of T-cell reconstitution after alpha-beta-depleted transplantation in children. Unique molecular identifiers were incorporated into the prepared TCRbeta library. TCRdb re-derived calls from the PCR reads in MiXCR, one entry per CDR3 protein. The data contain some 590,000 distinct CDR3 sequences, about 10% of them singletons. Material: PBMCs from the stem cell graft donor, obtained from the stem cell graft. These receptors originate from a human donor who donated a stem cell graft to a child with acute myeloid leukemia.

In this sample, this clonotype turned up a few times. The V and J genes are TRBV20-1 and TRBJ2-7; 9 bases map to TRBD1. Germline V CDR1 and CDR2: DFQATT, SNEGSKA (reference sequence). J gave up 4 bases and V 8 bases, and 9 bases lay outside the gene matches. CDR3 length equals 13 residues. The CDR3 loop reads CSSNPGQGYEQYF. The DNA of the CDR3 is TGCAGTTCGAATCCGGGACAGGGATACGAGCAGTACTTC.

The chain has TRBV15 and TRBJ2-1; 7 nucleotides match TRBD1. V shed 9 bases and J 4 bases; nucleotides not matched to a gene: 12. From germline, CDR1 is LNHNV and CDR2 YYDKDF (reference sequence). This CDR3 is built from 15 residues. In nucleotides, the CDR3 is TGTGCCACTGCAGTATTGGGACAGACTTACAATGAGCAGTTCTTC. Protein sequence: CATAVLGQTYNEQFF.

The chain combines TRBV27 with TRBJ2-7; D remains ambiguous. There are 13 residues in the CDR3. Germline CDR1 is MNHEY and CDR2 is SMNVEV (reference sequence). V gave up 3 bases and J gave up 9 bases, with 15 bases separating them. The CDR3 region is CASSFGPSLAQYF. Here the CDR3 DNA reads TGTGCCAGCAGTTTCGGACCGAGCTTGGCGCAGTACTTC.

There are many counts of this clonotype. V gene TRBV5-1 combines with J gene TRBJ2-1; 9 nucleotides match TRBD2. The CDR3 is 16 amino acids. With 2 bases clipped from V and 7 bases from J, the junction kept 10 bases outside the gene matches. Germline V gives CDR1 SGHRS, CDR2 YFSETQ. CDR3 amino acids: CASSFDSGSGMNEQFF. The CDR3 DNA sequence: TGCGCCAGCAGCTTCGATAGCGGGAGTGGGATGAATGAGCAGTTCTTC. Based on the CDR3 plus reference TRBV5-1 and TRBJ2-1, the full variable domain is KAGVTQTPRYLIKTRGQQVTLSCSPISGHRSVSWYQQTPGQGLQFLFEYFSETQRNKGNFPGRFSGRQFSNSRSEMNVSTLELGDSALYLCASSFDSGSGMNEQFFGPGTRLTVL.

The chain is built from TRBV7-2 and TRBJ2-2; 9 bases map to TRBD1. The germline V gene encodes CDR1 SGHTA and CDR2 FQGNSA. The CDR3 runs 17 residues. Trimming took 0 bases from V and 5 from J; bases not matched to a gene: 7. In nucleotides, the CDR3 is TGTGCCAGCAGCTTAGCGAGAGGGACAGGGCAGACCGGGGAGCTGTTTTTT. Amino acid sequence: CASSLARGTGQTGELFF.

The V call is TRBV25-1, the J call TRBJ2-1; 9 bases are shared with TRBD2. V was clipped by 8 bases and J by 10 bases; unmatched bases: 18. Germline V gene sequence: CDR1 MGHDK, CDR2 SYGVNS. The CDR3 contains 16 residues. CDR3 in amino acids: CASGKGGASGIREQFF. In DNA form, the CDR3 reads TGTGCCAGCGGAAAAGGAGGGGCTAGCGGGATAAGGGAGCAGTTCTTC.

The chain has TRBV6-2 or TRBV6-3 and TRBJ1-1; D not certain. Trimming removed 2 bases at V and 0 bases at J, with 10 bases between. The CDR3 sequence is 15 residues long. Germline CDR1 and CDR2: MNHEY and SVGEGT. CDR3 amino acids: CASSYQDLLNTEAFF. CDR3 nucleotide sequence: TGTGCCAGCAGTTACCAGGATTTACTGAACACTGAAGCTTTCTTT.

The chain joins TRBV20-1 to TRBJ2-5; possibly TRBD2 for D (7 bases). V lost 3 bases to trimming and J lost 3 bases, with 20 bases between them. This CDR3 is built from 16 residues. Germline V gene lookup returns CDR1 DFQATT and CDR2 SNEGSKA (reference sequence). The CDR3 DNA sequence: TGCAGTGCTAGGATGGGAGGGGGGGTATTGAAAGAGACCCAGTACTTC. Its protein product is CSARMGGGVLKETQYF.

The V gene is TRBV12-3 or TRBV12-4, the J gene TRBJ1-1; D gene uncertain. The CDR3 totals 12 residues. The V and J ends lost 3 bases and 11 bases respectively, with 13 bases between them. The CDR3 loop reads CASSFSAPRAFF. The CDR3 DNA reads as TGTGCCAGCAGTTTCTCGGCACCCAGGGCTTTCTTT.

This clonotype was observed at least ten times. The chain is built from TRBV6-1 and TRBJ1-3; a weak D match, TRBD1 (5 bases). The V gene lost 4 bases and the J gene lost 3 bases, with 10 bases spanning the gap. Looked up from germline, CDR1 is MNHNS and CDR2 is SASEGT. The CDR3 sequence is 14 residues long. The CDR3 nucleotides read TGTGCCAGCAGTGTCCAGGGATTTGGAAACACCATATATTTT. Translating gives CASSVQGFGNTIYF.